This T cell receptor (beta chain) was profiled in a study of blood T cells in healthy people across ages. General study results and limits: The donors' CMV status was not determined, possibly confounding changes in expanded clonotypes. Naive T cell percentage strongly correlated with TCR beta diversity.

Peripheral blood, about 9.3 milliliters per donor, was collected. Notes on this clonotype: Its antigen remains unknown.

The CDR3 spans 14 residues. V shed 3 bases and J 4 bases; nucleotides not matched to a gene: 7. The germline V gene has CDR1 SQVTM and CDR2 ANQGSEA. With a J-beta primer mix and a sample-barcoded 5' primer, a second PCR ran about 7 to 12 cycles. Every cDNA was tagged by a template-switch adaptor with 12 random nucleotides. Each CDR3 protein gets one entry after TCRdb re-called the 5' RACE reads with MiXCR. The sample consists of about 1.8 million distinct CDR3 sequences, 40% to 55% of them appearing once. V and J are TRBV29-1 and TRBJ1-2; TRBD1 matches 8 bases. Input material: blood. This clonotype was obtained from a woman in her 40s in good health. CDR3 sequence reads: CSVEAGGLLYGYTF. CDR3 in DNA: TGCAGCGTTGAGGCAGGGGGCCTTCTCTATGGCTACACCTTC.